This passage covers 30 T cell receptor beta chains from one sample sequenced in a study of control samples from healthy donors and cancer patients (dated by TCRdb to about 2020). The method was the immunoSEQ multiplex PCR assay. Imported from immuneACCESS, the table was reduced by TCRdb to in-frame sequences with V and J called. These copies leave out some clones; in studies compared against another copy, an unresolved V gene accounts for under half, and the cause of the remainder is not known. This sample holds roughly 120,000 clones; more than 80% were observed only once. The ten largest make up around 1.1% of the sample. Sequenced material: PBMCs. Receptors were obtained from a woman in her 50s with colorectal cancer.

This clone showed up just once. The chain is built from TRBV5-1 and TRBJ2-3; 9 bases agree with TRBD2. The CDR3 totals 16 residues. The V gene's germline CDR1 is SGHRS and CDR2 YFSETQ. Trimming took 3 bases from V and 0 from J; bases not matched to a gene: 5. CDR3 nucleotides: TGCGCCAGCAGCTCTCTAGCGGGGATAAGCACAGATACGCAGTATTTT. This codes for CASSSLAGISTDTQYF.

This chain connects TRBV7-6 to TRBJ1-1, with TRBD1 as a possible D gene (6 bases). CDR1 and CDR2 from the germline V gene are SGHVS and FNYEAQ. The CDR3 has 15 amino acids. V was shortened by 0 bases and J by 4 bases, with 12 bases between the two germline ends. As DNA, the CDR3 is TGTGCCAGCAGCTTAGCAGGGGGAAGTGGCACTGAAGCTTTCTTT. As protein: CASSLAGGSGTEAFF.

The chain uses TRBV12-5 and TRBJ1-6; D gene uncertain. Looked up from germline, CDR1 is LGHNT and CDR2 is FRNRAP. The CDR3 runs 13 residues. V was pared by 4 bases and J by 8 bases, with 9 bases between. The CDR3 protein is CASGSTLHSPLHF. The CDR3 DNA follows: TGTGCTAGTGGTTCTACATTGCATTCACCCCTCCACTTT.

This clone is a singleton in its sample. CDR3 in amino acids: CASKTSEGTDTQYF. In nucleotides, the CDR3 is TGTGCCAGCAAGACTAGCGAGGGCACAGATACGCAGTATTTT. V usage is TRBV6-6 and J usage is TRBJ2-3; 8 bases match TRBD2. V was pared by 7 bases and J by 1 base, with 4 bases of the junction left unmatched. CDR1 and CDR2 (germline): MNHNY, SVGAGI (reference sequence). The length of the CDR3 is 14 residues.

J is TRBJ1-5 and V is TRBV28, with 8 positions matching TRBD1. From germline, CDR1 is MDHEN and CDR2 SYDVKM. CDR3 size: 17 residues. V trimming: 6 bases; J trimming: 7 bases; junction bases outside the gene matches: 17. CDR3 region: CASSLHAGMTGEQPQHF. The CDR3 DNA reads TGTGCCAGCAGCCTACATGCGGGGATGACAGGGGAGCAGCCCCAGCATTTT.

This clone was seen a single time. The chain employs TRBV5-1 and TRBJ2-1, with a possible D match to TRBD1 (6 bases). The length of the CDR3 is 15 residues. CDR1 and CDR2 from the germline V gene are SGHRS and YFSETQ. V lost 4 bases, J lost 10 bases, and 21 bases lay in between. CDR3 coding DNA: TGCGCCAGCAGCACTCTCAGGGGTTTGAACGACGAGCAGTTCTTC. This codes for CASSTLRGLNDEQFF.

To note about this clone: Other DNA sequences in the sample encode the same CDR3. The genes are TRBV9 and TRBJ1-1; D is ambiguous. The CDR3 sequence is 13 residues long. The V gene lost 0 bases and the J gene lost 2 bases, with 5 bases spanning the gap. CDR1 and CDR2 (germline): SGDLS, YYNGEE. CDR3: CASSVVSNTEAFF. CDR3 coding DNA: TGTGCCAGCAGCGTAGTCAGCAACACTGAAGCTTTCTTT.

The chain uses TRBV27 and TRBJ1-5; 9 nucleotides line up with TRBD1. Germline CDR1 reads MNHEY; CDR2 reads SMNVEV (reference sequence). The V segment lost 4 bases and the J segment 6 bases; nucleotides outside the gene matches: 13. CDR3 size: 17 residues. The CDR3 here is CASSSLSVGQGTQPQHF. In nucleotides, the CDR3 is TGTGCCAGCAGTTCATTATCCGTGGGACAGGGAACTCAGCCCCAGCATTTT.

The chain has TRBV6-1 and TRBJ1-2; TRBD1 aligns across 9 bases. J was trimmed by 4 bases and V by 2 bases; bases with no gene match: 11. The germline gives CDR1 MNHNS, CDR2 SASEGT. This CDR3 comprises 17 residues. CDR3 sequence reads: CASSEFLPGQGGYGYTF. The CDR3 DNA follows: TGTGCCAGCAGTGAATTCCTCCCGGGACAGGGAGGCTATGGCTACACCTTC.

The V gene is TRBV5-6, the J gene TRBJ2-7; D unresolved. The CDR3 length is 13 residues. Germline CDR1 and CDR2: SGHDT and YYEEEE. The ends were cut back, 0 bases at V and 4 bases at J, with 8 bases in the middle. In DNA form, the CDR3 reads TGTGCCAGCAGCTTGGGTGCGGTATACGAGCAGTACTTC. Translating gives CASSLGAVYEQYF.

The chain recombines TRBV2 with TRBJ2-7; a weak D match, TRBD1 (6 bases). This CDR3 spans 13 amino acids. Germline CDR1 SNHLY, CDR2 FYNNEI. V was clipped by 7 bases and J by 5 bases, with 15 bases between them. The CDR3 region has the DNA TGTGCCAGCACCACCGGGACATCCCACGAGCAGTACTTC. Its translation: CASTTGTSHEQYF. The whole variable domain, filled in from reference TRBV2 and TRBJ2-7, reads EPEVTQTPSHQVTQMGQEVILRCVPISNHLYFYWYRQILGQKVEFLVSFYNNEISEKSEIFDDQFSVERPDGSNFTLKIRSTKLEDSAMYFCASTTGTSHEQYFGPGTRLTVT.

The chain is built from TRBV25-1 and TRBJ1-1; D not certain. This CDR3 contains 14 residues. Trimming shortened V by 2 bases and J by 6 bases, and 13 bases separated the two germline ends. CDR1 and CDR2 (germline): MGHDK, SYGVNS. The DNA of the CDR3 is TGTGCCAGCAGTGAACTCCAAACAAGGGCTGAAGCTTTCTTT. This translates into CASSELQTRAEAFF.

The V and J genes are TRBV9 and TRBJ1-1; D not certain. V was pared by 4 bases and J by 4 bases, with 11 bases between. CDR1 and CDR2 (germline): SGDLS, YYNGEE. The CDR3 has 13 amino acids. Here the CDR3 reads CASSTREFTEAFF. CDR3 bases: TGTGCCAGCAGCACCCGGGAATTCACTGAAGCTTTCTTT.

The genes are TRBV18 and TRBJ1-5; possible D gene TRBD1, 6 bases. V shed 2 bases and J shed 2 bases, with 7 bases lying between them. The CDR3 contains 14 residues. The germline gives CDR1 KGHSH, CDR2 LQKENI. CDR3 bases: TGTGCCAGCTCACCAAAGGGGGGCAATCAGCCCCAGCATTTT. This translates into CASSPKGGNQPQHF.

The chain recombines TRBV19 with TRBJ1-6; D ambiguous. Looked up from germline, CDR1 is LNHDA and CDR2 is SQIVND (reference sequence). V lost 9 bases to trimming and J lost 4 bases, with 22 bases between them. This CDR3 comprises 17 residues. The DNA for the CDR3 is TGTGCCAGCACCCCGGGATATGGGAGCGATTATAATTCACCCCTCCACTTT. Translating gives CASTPGYGSDYNSPLHF.

V and J are TRBV18 and TRBJ2-1; 8 nucleotides agree with TRBD2. Losses at the gene ends were 3 bases for V and 6 bases for J; bases not matched to a gene: 7. The CDR3 spans 15 residues. Germline V gene data show CDR1 as KGHSH and CDR2 as LQKENI. CDR3 coding DNA: TGTGCCAGCTCACCCGGTCGGGAGGGGCTCAATGAGCAGTTCTTC. It codes for CASSPGREGLNEQFF.

The genes are TRBV29-1 and TRBJ1-5, with 10 bases identical to TRBD1. J gave up 0 bases and V 6 bases, and 5 bases lay outside the gene matches. The CDR3 covers 15 residues. Per the germline V gene, CDR1 is SQVTM and CDR2 is ANQGSEA. DNA for the CDR3: TGCAGCGTAAGGACAGGGGGAAATAGCAATCAGCCCCAGCATTTT. Its protein product is CSVRTGGNSNQPQHF.

The chain carries TRBV5-6 and TRBJ2-3; D is unresolved. With 1 base removed from V and 6 bases from J, the gap between germline ends came to 18 bases. The CDR3 contains 16 residues. Germline assignment: CDR1 SGHDT and CDR2 YYEEEE. The CDR3 nucleotides are TGTGCCAGCAGCTTGATATCGGCTGACCTAGGGGATACGCAGTATTTT. Translating gives CASSLISADLGDTQYF.

The genes are TRBV28 and TRBJ2-1; 8 bases line up with TRBD2. Germline loops: CDR1 MDHEN, CDR2 SYDVKM. This CDR3 is built from 14 residues. The V segment lost 7 bases and the J segment 2 bases; nucleotides outside the gene matches: 4. CDR3 in amino acids: CASTQAGAYNEQFF. CDR3 in DNA: TGTGCCAGCACCCAAGCGGGAGCCTACAATGAGCAGTTCTTC.

This clone was seen more than once but under ten times. The chain links TRBV5-1 to TRBJ1-1; 11 nucleotides agree with TRBD1. Looked up from germline, CDR1 is SGHRS and CDR2 is YFSETQ. This CDR3 spans 14 amino acids. V dropped 7 bases and J dropped 6; count of bases not matched to a gene: 8. The CDR3 spells CASFGQGASSEAFF. CDR3 sequence (DNA): TGCGCCAGCTTCGGACAGGGGGCGTCTTCTGAAGCTTTCTTT.

J is TRBJ2-1 and V is TRBV12-3 or TRBV12-4, with D perhaps matching TRBD1 (6 bases). Trimming removed 6 bases at V and 12 bases at J, with 12 bases between. The CDR3 loop spans 11 amino acids. This chain's CDR3 is CASSYRVPQFF. The CDR3 nucleotides are TGTGCCAGCAGCTACAGGGTCCCGCAGTTCTTC.

The chain combines TRBV24-1 with TRBJ2-1, with 10 positions matching TRBD2. The junction had 4 bases not matched to a gene; V was cut back by 5 bases and J by 1 base. CDR1 KGHDR and CDR2 SFDVKD come from the germline V gene. This CDR3 is built from 16 residues. The CDR3 loop is CATSGPLAGSYNEQFF. CDR3 nucleotides: TGTGCCACCAGTGGTCCACTAGCGGGGTCCTACAATGAGCAGTTCTTC.

The genes are TRBV11-2 and TRBJ1-1; a weak D match, TRBD1 (5 bases). The germline CDR1 and CDR2 sequences are SGHAT and FQNNGV. The CDR3 consists of 16 residues. V lost 5 bases and J 4 bases, leaving 20 bases between the germline ends. CDR3 loop: CASSRGEGNGGTEAFF. CDR3 DNA: TGTGCCAGCAGCCGAGGGGAAGGGAACGGTGGCACTGAAGCTTTCTTT.

The CDR3 coding sequence is TGCAGCGTTGACGCCATCCCGGGGGGCACAGATACGCAGTATTTT. Translation: CSVDAIPGGTDTQYF. The chain has TRBV29-1 and TRBJ2-3; tentative D call: TRBD2 (6 bases). V gave up 3 bases and J gave up 1 base, with 14 bases separating them. The V gene's germline CDR1 is SQVTM and CDR2 ANQGSEA. The CDR3 covers 15 residues.

The chain combines TRBV5-4 with TRBJ2-1; tentative D call: TRBD2 (5 bases). Per the germline V gene, CDR1 is SGHNT and CDR2 is YYREEE (reference sequence). The CDR3 runs to 17 residues. Trimming pared 4 bases from V and 0 bases from J, leaving 17 bases between. The DNA for the CDR3 is TGTGCCAGCAGCCGGGGTGGGGTTGGGAGCTCCTACAATGAGCAGTTCTTC. It codes for CASSRGGVGSSYNEQFF.

The chain uses TRBV7-2 and TRBJ1-1; D is uncertain. Per the germline V gene, CDR1 is SGHTA and CDR2 is FQGNSA. There are 16 residues in the CDR3. V lost 5 bases, J lost 4 bases, and 20 bases lay in between. The chain's CDR3 is CASSSTIGCGGTEAFF. In DNA form, the CDR3 reads TGTGCCAGCAGCAGTACTATCGGATGTGGCGGCACTGAAGCTTTCTTT.

The rearrangement joins TRBV19 to TRBJ1-2; the match to TRBD1 covers 7 bases. The germline CDR1 and CDR2 sequences are LNHDA and SQIVND (reference sequence). J lost 4 bases, V lost 9 bases, and 17 bases had no gene match. The CDR3 consists of 16 residues. CDR3 loop: CASRAMGARQGYGYTF. Here the CDR3 DNA reads TGTGCCAGCCGCGCAATGGGGGCGCGACAGGGCTATGGCTACACCTTC. Using reference TRBV19 and TRBJ1-2 for the parts outside the CDR3, the full variable domain is DGGITQSPKYLFRKEGQNVTLSCEQNLNHDAMYWYRQDPGQGLRLIYYSQIVNDFQKGDIAEGYSVSREKKESFPLTVTSAQKNPTAFYLCASRAMGARQGYGYTFGSGTRLTVV.

The chain combines TRBV25-1 with TRBJ2-7, with D perhaps assigned TRBD1 or TRBD2 (6 bases each). V was shortened by 6 bases and J by 0 bases, with 18 bases between the two germline ends. Germline V gene sequence: CDR1 MGHDK, CDR2 SYGVNS. The CDR3 consists of 16 residues. This CDR3 reads CASSTAGQPGSYEQYF. DNA of the CDR3: TGTGCCAGCAGCACCGCGGGACAACCCGGCTCCTACGAGCAGTACTTC.

This chain links TRBV5-6 with TRBJ2-1, with D possibly being TRBD2 (7 bases). The CDR3 sequence is 14 residues long. Between the trimmed V and J ends, which lost 3 bases and 4 bases, there was a span of 11 bases. The germline V gene has CDR1 SGHDT and CDR2 YYEEEE. CDR3 nucleotide sequence: TGTGCCAGCAGCTCGGGGGGCAGTTACAATGAGCAGTTCTTC. Translation: CASSSGGSYNEQFF.

The rearrangement joins TRBV2 to TRBJ2-1; TRBD2 aligns across 10 bases. V shed 2 bases, J shed 3 bases, and the junction held 7 bases outside the gene matches. This CDR3 region has 17 residues. CDR1 is SNHLY and CDR2 is FYNNEI in the germline V gene. Here the CDR3 DNA reads TGTGCCAGCAGTGAACCCAGCGGGGGGGGAAACTACAATGAGCAGTTCTTC. The encoded protein is CASSEPSGGGNYNEQFF.